The T cell receptor beta chain described here comes from a study of cytomegalovirus exposure and HLA in healthy donors. This CDR3 has 13 residues. Germline CDR1 reads LNHDA; CDR2 reads SQIVND (reference sequence). Trimming took 8 bases from V and 4 from J; bases not matched to a gene: 6. The PCR ran on 60 Vbeta and 13 Jbeta primers. Original handling: Among the unique TCR beta chains that a later analysis counted, roughly 80 million in all, some 10 million were shared. TCRdb keeps only in-frame clones here, not all; method: immunoSEQ multiplex PCR. The V and J calls and clone size come from that table; D and trimming were worked out from the DNA. This table has under 150,000 clones, 80% appearing once.

The sample consisted of PBMCs. This clonotype originated in a male donor in good health and CMV-seronegative. The V call is TRBV19, the J call TRBJ1-1; 8 positions match TRBD1. CDR3 sequence reads: CASRQGRGTEAFF. The CDR3 bases are TGTGCCAGTCGACAGGGGAGGGGCACTGAAGCTTTCTTT.